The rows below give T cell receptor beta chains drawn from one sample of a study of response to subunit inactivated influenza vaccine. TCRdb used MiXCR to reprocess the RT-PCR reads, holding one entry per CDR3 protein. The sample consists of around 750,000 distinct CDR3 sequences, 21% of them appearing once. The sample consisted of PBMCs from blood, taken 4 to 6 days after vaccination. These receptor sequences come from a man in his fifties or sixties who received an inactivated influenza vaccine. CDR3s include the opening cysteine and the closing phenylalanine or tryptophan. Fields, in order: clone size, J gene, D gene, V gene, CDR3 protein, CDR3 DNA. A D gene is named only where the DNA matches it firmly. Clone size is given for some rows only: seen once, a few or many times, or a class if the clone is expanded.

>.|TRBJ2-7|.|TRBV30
CAWSVSAYEQYF
TGTGCCTGGAGTGTATCAGCCTACGAGCAGTACTTC
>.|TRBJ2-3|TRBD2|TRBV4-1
CASSQGGGSENTDTQYF
TGCGCCAGCAGCCAAGGGGGCGGGAGCGAGAACACAGATACGCAGTATTTT
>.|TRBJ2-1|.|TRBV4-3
CASSQDLARETYNEQFF
TGCGCCAGCAGCCAAGATTTGGCCAGGGAAACTTACAATGAGCAGTTCTTC
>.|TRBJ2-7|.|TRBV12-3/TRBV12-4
CASSPAAGFYEQYF
TGTGCCAGCAGCCCCGCGGCAGGGTTCTACGAGCAGTACTTC
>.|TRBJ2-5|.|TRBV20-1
CSAKLQETQYF
TGCAGTGCAAAACTCCAAGAGACCCAGTACTTC
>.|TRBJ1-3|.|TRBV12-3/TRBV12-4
CASSLGDTLSGNTIYF
TGTGCCAGCAGTTTAGGGGACACCCTCTCTGGAAACACCATATATTTT
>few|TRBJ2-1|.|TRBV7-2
CASSPGQISYNEQFF
TGTGCCAGCAGCCCAGGACAGATCTCCTACAATGAGCAGTTCTTC
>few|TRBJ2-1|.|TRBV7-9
CASSFLTGSSYNEQFF
TGTGCCAGCAGCTTTCTCACCGGGAGCTCCTACAATGAGCAGTTCTTC
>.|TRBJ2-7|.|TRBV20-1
CSARDTLKGSSYEQYF
TGCAGTGCTAGAGACACCCTTAAGGGGTCCTCCTACGAGCAGTACTTC
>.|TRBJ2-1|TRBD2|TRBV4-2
CASSQDLTSGNGEQFF
TGTGCCAGCAGCCAAGATCTGACTAGCGGGAACGGTGAGCAGTTCTTC
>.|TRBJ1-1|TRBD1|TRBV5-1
CASSFSWGTGEVGPPEAFF
TGCGCCAGCAGCTTCTCCTGGGGGACAGGGGAGGTAGGGCCTCCTGAAGCTTTCTTT
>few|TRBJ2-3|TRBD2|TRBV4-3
CASSQDFGAGGVHTQYF
TGCGCCAGCAGCCAAGATTTCGGAGCGGGGGGTGTTCATACGCAGTATTTT
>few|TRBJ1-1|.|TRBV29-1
CSVSGNTEAFF
TGCAGCGTTTCAGGGAACACTGAAGCTTTCTTT
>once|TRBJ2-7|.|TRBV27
CASSPTLKGREYF
TGTGCCAGCAGTCCAACCCTCAAGGGTAGGGAGTACTTC
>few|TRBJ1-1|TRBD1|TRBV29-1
CSGRDSLSVFF
TGCAGCGGGAGGGACAGCCTGTCGGTTTTCTTT
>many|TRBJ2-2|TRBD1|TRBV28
CASSLDPRDSYTGELFF
TGTGCCAGCAGTTTAGACCCCCGGGACAGCTACACCGGGGAGCTGTTTTTT